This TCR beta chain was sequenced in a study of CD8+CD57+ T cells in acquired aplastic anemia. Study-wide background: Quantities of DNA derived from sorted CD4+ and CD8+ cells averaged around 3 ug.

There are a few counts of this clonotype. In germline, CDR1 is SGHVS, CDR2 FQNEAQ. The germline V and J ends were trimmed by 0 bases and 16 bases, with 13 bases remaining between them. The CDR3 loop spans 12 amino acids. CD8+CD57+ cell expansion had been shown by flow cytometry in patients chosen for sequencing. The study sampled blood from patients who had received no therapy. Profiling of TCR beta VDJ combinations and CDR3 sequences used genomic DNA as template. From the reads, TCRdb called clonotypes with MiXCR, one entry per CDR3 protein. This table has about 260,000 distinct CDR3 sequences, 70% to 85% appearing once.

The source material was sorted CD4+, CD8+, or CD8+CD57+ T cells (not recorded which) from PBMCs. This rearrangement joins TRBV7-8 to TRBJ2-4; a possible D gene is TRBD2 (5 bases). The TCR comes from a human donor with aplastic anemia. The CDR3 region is CASSLAGGPDYF. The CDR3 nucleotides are TGTGCCAGCAGCTTAGCTGGAGGTCCCGATTACTTC.